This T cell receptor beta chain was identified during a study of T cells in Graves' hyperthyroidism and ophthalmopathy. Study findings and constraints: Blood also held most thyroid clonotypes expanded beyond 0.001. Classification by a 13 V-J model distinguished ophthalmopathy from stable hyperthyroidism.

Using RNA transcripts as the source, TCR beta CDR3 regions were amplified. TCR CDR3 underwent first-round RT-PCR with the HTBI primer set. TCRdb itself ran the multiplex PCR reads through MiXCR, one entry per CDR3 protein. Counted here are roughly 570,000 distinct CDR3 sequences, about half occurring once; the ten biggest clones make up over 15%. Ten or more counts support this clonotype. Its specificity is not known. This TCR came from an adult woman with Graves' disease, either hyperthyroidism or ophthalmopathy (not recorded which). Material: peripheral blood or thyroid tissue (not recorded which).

Here the CDR3 reads CSASNNQPQHF. CDR3 DNA sequence: TGCAGTGCTAGTAACAATCAGCCCCAGCATTTT. The chain joins TRBV20-1 to TRBJ1-5; D gene unclear. This CDR3 spans 11 amino acids. The germline V and J ends were trimmed by 3 bases and 3 bases, with 3 bases remaining between them. Per germline, CDR1 DFQATT and CDR2 SNEGSKA (reference sequence).